A single TCR beta chain is shown here with its context. Its antigen is not known. V was clipped by 5 bases and J by 7 bases, with 17 bases between them. The germline V gene encodes CDR1 MNHNS and CDR2 SASEGT. CDR3 length: 14 amino acids. This entry comes from a study of cytomegalovirus exposure and HLA in healthy donors. The PCR made use of 60 Vbeta and 13 Jbeta primers. Clones were sequenced by immunoSEQ multiplex PCR, and TCRdb holds only the in-frame ones, with some missing. Of over 80,000 clones listed, around 84% are singletons. Broader study findings: Immune exposure data for these donors was limited to CMV serostatus.

The sequenced material came from PBMCs. The TCR comes from a middle-aged woman in good health and CMV-seronegative. V is TRBV6-1 and J is TRBJ2-5; D is perhaps TRBD2 (6 bases). The CDR3 DNA is TGTGCCAGCAGTTCCGGGACTCCCGGGGGGACCCAGTACTTC. Protein sequence: CASSSGTPGGTQYF.